These T cell receptor beta chains were read from a single sample in a study of shared clonotypes between healthy human individuals. Using immunoSEQ multiplex PCR, the repertoire was profiled, and TCRdb retains in-frame clones only, with some absent. The table lists approximately 340,000 clones, roughly 70% of them singletons. The sequencing input was memory CD4+ T cells sorted from blood. The receptors shown here come from a man aged 30 to 39 in good health. Both conserved end residues are part of each CDR3. The order of the fields is D gene, V gene, J gene, CDR3 length, clone size, CDR3 protein, CDR3 DNA. A D gene is named only where the DNA matches it firmly. Size values are once, few and many counts, or a class for expanded clones, and some rows have none.

-,TRBV6-1,TRBJ1-3,15,-,CASGQTEFSGNTIYF,TGTGCCAGCGGACAGACAGAGTTCTCTGGAAACACCATATATTTT
-,TRBV4-3,TRBJ1-3,16,-,CASSLDLPSSGNTIYF,TGCGCCAGCAGCCTTGATCTGCCGAGCTCTGGAAACACCATATATTTT
TRBD2,TRBV5-1,TRBJ2-3,18,-,CASAALAGGVRSTDTQYF,TGCGCCAGCGCTGCGTTAGCGGGAGGAGTTCGGAGCACAGATACGCAGTATTTT
-,TRBV29-1,TRBJ1-1,13,many,CSVDRGLNTEAFF,TGCAGCGTTGACCGGGGATTGAACACTGAAGCTTTCTTT
-,TRBV19,TRBJ2-5,15,-,CASSITGQARETQYF,TGTGCCAGTAGTATAACCGGCCAGGCGAGGGAGACCCAGTACTTC
TRBD2,TRBV30,TRBJ2-1,13,-,CAWSVLAGVEQFF,TGTGCCTGGAGTGTACTGGCGGGAGTTGAGCAGTTCTTC
TRBD2,TRBV5-4,TRBJ2-1,16,few,CASSSGGLAGQNEQFF,TGTGCCAGCAGCTCGGGCGGACTAGCGGGTCAGAACGAGCAGTTCTTC
TRBD2,TRBV27,TRBJ2-3,17,-,CASSSIGTSGRRDTQYF,TGTGCCAGCAGTTCCATCGGGACTAGCGGGAGAAGGGATACGCAGTATTTT
-,TRBV6-1,TRBJ1-3,12,-,CASHRRGNTIYF,TGTGCCAGCCACAGGCGGGGAAACACCATATATTTT
TRBD2,TRBV5-1,TRBJ2-3,16,-,CASGEVGAGGTDTQYF,TGCGCCAGCGGGGAGGTCGGAGCGGGAGGCACAGATACGCAGTATTTT
TRBD2,TRBV5-6,TRBJ2-7,15,-,CASSSVAGGRSEQYF,TGTGCCAGCAGTTCCGTAGCGGGAGGGCGATCCGAGCAGTACTTC
-,TRBV30,TRBJ1-2,12,-,CAWEVAGGRYTF,TGTGCCTGGGAGGTAGCGGGGGGACGCTACACCTTC
-,TRBV5-1,TRBJ1-2,13,-,CASMLGEGYGYTF,TGCGCCAGCATGCTAGGGGAGGGCTATGGCTACACCTTC